The subject of this entry is one TCR beta chain. The antigen is not known. This sample also contains other DNA sequences that code for the same CDR3. With 60 Vbeta and 13 Jbeta primers, the PCR was carried out. In the original processing: Later analysis identified tens of millions of unique TCR beta chains, some 10 million shared. The protocol was immunoSEQ multiplex PCR, while the TCRdb copy is restricted to in-frame clones and leaves out a portion. Clone size and the V and J calls come from that table; the DNA yielded D and trimming. The sample carries 200,000 to 250,000 clones, 82% recorded once. The sample belongs to a study of cytomegalovirus exposure and HLA in healthy donors. Study-wide results and caveats: With high specificity and sensitivity, the classifier reportedly diagnosed cytomegalovirus status. Cytomegalovirus-associated TCR beta chains were listed, numbering 150 to 200. A later analysis linked fewer than 20,000 TCR beta sequences to HLA alleles at 0.05 false discovery rate.

CDR1 is KGHSH, CDR2 LQKENI, per germline. The CDR3 spans 14 residues. With V trimmed by 2 bases and J by 6 bases, 2 bases remained unmatched. The receptor was derived from a woman aged 40 to 55 in good health and CMV-seropositive. Material: PBMCs. The chain uses TRBV18 and TRBJ1-2, with TRBD1 matching over 11 bases. This CDR3 reads CASSPGQGADGYTF. For the CDR3, the DNA is TGTGCCAGCTCACCAGGACAGGGGGCAGATGGCTACACCTTC.